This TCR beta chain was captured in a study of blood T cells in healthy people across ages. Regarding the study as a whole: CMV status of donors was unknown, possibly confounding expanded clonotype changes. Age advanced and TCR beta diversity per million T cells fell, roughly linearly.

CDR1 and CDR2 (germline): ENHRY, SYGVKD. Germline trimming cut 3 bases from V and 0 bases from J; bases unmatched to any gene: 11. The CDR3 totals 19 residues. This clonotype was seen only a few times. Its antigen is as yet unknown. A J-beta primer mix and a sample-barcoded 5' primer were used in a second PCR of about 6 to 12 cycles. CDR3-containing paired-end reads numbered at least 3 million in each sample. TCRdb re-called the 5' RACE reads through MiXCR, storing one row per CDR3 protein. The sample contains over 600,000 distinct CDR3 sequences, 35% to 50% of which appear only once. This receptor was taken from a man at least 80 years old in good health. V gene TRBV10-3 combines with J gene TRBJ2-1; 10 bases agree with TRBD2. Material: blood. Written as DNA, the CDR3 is TGTGCCATCAGTGAAACTAGGGGGACTAGCGACCGCTCCTACAATGAGCAGTTCTTC. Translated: CAISETRGTSDRSYNEQFF.